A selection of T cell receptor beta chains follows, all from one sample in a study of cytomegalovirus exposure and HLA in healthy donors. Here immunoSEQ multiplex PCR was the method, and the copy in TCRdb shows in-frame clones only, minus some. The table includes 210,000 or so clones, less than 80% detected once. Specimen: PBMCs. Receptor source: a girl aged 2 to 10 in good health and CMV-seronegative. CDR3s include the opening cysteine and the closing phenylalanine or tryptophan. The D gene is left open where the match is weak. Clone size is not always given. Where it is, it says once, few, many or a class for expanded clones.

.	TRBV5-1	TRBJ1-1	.	TGCGCCAGCAGCTTGGGGCAGGGGTACATGAACACTGAAGCTTTCTTT	CASSLGQGYMNTEAFF
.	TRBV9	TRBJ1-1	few	TGTGCCAGCAGCGTAGGGACGGGGTACACTGAAGCTTTCTTT	CASSVGTGYTEAFF
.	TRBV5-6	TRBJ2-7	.	TGTGCCAGCAGCCCGCAGGGGTTCGAGCAGTACTTC	CASSPQGFEQYF
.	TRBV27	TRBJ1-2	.	TGTGCCAGCAGTCAGAACTTACAGGGATATTATGGCTACACCTTC	CASSQNLQGYYGYTF
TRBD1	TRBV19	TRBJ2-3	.	TGTGCCAGTAAAATGACAGGGGGCGCGGGAGATACGCAGTATTTT	CASKMTGGAGDTQYF
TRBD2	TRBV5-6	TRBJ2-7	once	TGTGCCAGCAGCCTACCGCTCGGGAGCGGGGGCCGCTACGAGCAGTACTTC	CASSLPLGSGGRYEQYF
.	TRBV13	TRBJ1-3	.	TGTGCCAGCAGCTTACAGGGGTCTGGAAACACCATATATTTT	CASSLQGSGNTIYF
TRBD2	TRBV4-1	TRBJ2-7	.	TGCGCCAGCAGCCGAACCGCCCCTAGCGGGAGAAACTACGAGCAGTACTTC	CASSRTAPSGRNYEQYF
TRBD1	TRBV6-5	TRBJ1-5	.	TGTGCCAGCAGTTACTCGGGACAGGGCAATCAGCCCCAGCATTTT	CASSYSGQGNQPQHF
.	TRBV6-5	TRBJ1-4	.	TGTGCCAGCAGTTACTCGGGGGGGTCGTCCGAAAAACTGTTTTTT	CASSYSGGSSEKLFF
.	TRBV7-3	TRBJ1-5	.	TGTGCCAGCAGCTTAACCCATGATCAGCCCCAGCATTTT	CASSLTHDQPQHF
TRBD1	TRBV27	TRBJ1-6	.	TGTGCCAGCCGCGACAGGGGGTTTATCAATAATTCACCCCTCCACTTT	CASRDRGFINNSPLHF
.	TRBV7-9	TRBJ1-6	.	TGTGCCAGCAGCTTAGATGGCTTTAACTCACCCCTCCACTTT	CASSLDGFNSPLHF
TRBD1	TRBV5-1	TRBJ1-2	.	TGCGCCAGCAGCTTGGGGGACAGGAAGCCTGGCTACACCTTC	CASSLGDRKPGYTF
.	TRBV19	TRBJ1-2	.	TGTGCCAGTAGTATTATAGGAGACTATGGCTACACCTTC	CASSIIGDYGYTF
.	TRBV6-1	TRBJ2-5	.	TGTGCCAGCAGTGAAACTACAATTGGGGAGACCCAGTACTTC	CASSETTIGETQYF
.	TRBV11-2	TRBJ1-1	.	TGTGCCAGCACCATGTTTACCAGGGTTGCTGAAGCTTTCTTT	CASTMFTRVAEAFF
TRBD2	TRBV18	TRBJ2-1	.	TGTGCCAGCTCACCACTTGCGGGAGTAGGAAATGAGCAGTTCTTC	CASSPLAGVGNEQFF
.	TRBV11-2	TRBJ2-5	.	TGTGCCAGCAGCTTAGAAACGGCAGGGGGGTTAGAGACCCAGTACTTC	CASSLETAGGLETQYF
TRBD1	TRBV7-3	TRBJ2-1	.	TGTGCCAGCAGCTTAGGTGGCGTGGGTTACAGGGGCGCCTCATTTGAGCAGTTCTTC	CASSLGGVGYRGASFEQFF
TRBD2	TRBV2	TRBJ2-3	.	TGTGCCAGCAGTCGGACTAGCGGGCTTACAGATACGCAGTATTTT	CASSRTSGLTDTQYF
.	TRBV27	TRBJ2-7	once	TGTGCCAGCAGTTTATCGCAGGCCCGGGGGTTTTACGAGCAGTACTTC	CASSLSQARGFYEQYF
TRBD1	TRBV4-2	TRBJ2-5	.	TGTGCCAGCAGCCAAAGGACAGGGTTAGAGACCCAGTACTTC	CASSQRTGLETQYF
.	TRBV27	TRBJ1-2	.	TGTGCCAGCAGTTTAGGGGCTAACTCATTCTATGGCTACACCTTC	CASSLGANSFYGYTF
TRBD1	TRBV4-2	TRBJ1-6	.	TGTGCCAGCAGCCAAGGGGACAGTAATTCACCCCTCCACTTT	CASSQGDSNSPLHF
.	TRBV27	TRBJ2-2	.	TGTGCCAGCCAAGGGGCCGGGGAGCTGTTTTTT	CASQGAGELFF
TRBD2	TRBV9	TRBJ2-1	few	TGTGCCAGCAGAGGGACTAGCGGGAAGCAGTTCTTC	CASRGTSGKQFF
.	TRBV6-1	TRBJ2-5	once	TGTGCCAGCAGTGGTCTTGCGAGTAGGAGCCGAGAGACCCAGTACTTC	CASSGLASRSRETQYF
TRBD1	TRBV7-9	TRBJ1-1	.	TGTGCCAGCAGCCCCGGACAGGGGGGGAACACTGAAGCTTTCTTT	CASSPGQGGNTEAFF
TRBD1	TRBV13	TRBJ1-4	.	TGTGCCAGCAGCTTAGCAGGGGGAACTAATGAAAAACTGTTTTTT	CASSLAGGTNEKLFF